Below, 26 T cell receptor beta chains from the same sample are listed, as sequenced in a study of blood T cells in healthy people across ages. Next came a second PCR, run for roughly 6 to 11 cycles, which used a sample-barcoded 5' primer along with a J-beta primer mix. MiXCR, run by TCRdb on the 5' RACE reads, gives a single entry per CDR3 protein. Among roughly 500,000 distinct CDR3 sequences, 27% were seen once, and the ten largest hold about 18%. The source material was blood. Receptor source: a woman aged 70-85 years in good health.

This sequence joins TRBV5-1 and TRBJ2-1, with no clear D. V lost 0 bases to trimming and J lost 3 bases, with 10 bases between them. CDR3 size: 15 residues. Germline V gene sequence: CDR1 SGHRS, CDR2 YFSETQ. In nucleotides, the CDR3 is TGCGCCAGCAGCTTGGCTCTATTCGGCTACAATGAGCAGTTCTTC. Translating gives CASSLALFGYNEQFF.

This rearrangement joins TRBV27 to TRBJ1-4; 7 positions match TRBD1. V lost 2 bases to trimming and J lost 2 bases; unmatched junction nucleotides: 5. This CDR3 spans 16 amino acids. Germline V CDR1 and CDR2: MNHEY, SMNVEV (reference sequence). The CDR3 DNA is TGTGCCAGCAGTTTAGGGCAGGGGGGCACTAATGAAAAACTGTTTTTT. Protein: CASSLGQGGTNEKLFF.

This clonotype was observed a few times. This chain links TRBV6-5 with TRBJ1-5; perhaps TRBD1 as D (6 bases). This CDR3 has 17 residues. Trimming pared 0 bases from V and 3 bases from J, leaving 15 bases between. Germline V lookup: CDR1 MNHEY, CDR2 SVGAGI. CDR3 loop: CASSYSRPDRLNQPQHF. The CDR3 nucleotides read TGTGCCAGCAGTTACTCGAGGCCGGACAGACTCAATCAGCCCCAGCATTTT.

The CDR3 bases are TGTGCCAGCAGTTACACCTATGACACTGAAGCTTTCTTT. Its translation: CASSYTYDTEAFF. The V gene is TRBV6-5, the J gene TRBJ1-1, with unresolved D. The CDR3 extends over 13 amino acids. V lost 2 bases to trimming and J lost 3 bases, with 7 bases between them. Germline CDR1 reads MNHEY; CDR2 reads SVGAGI.

This clonotype has at least ten counts. The chain combines TRBV7-9 with TRBJ1-2, with D hard to call. The V gene's germline CDR1 is SEHNR and CDR2 FQNEAQ (reference sequence). Trimming shortened V by 6 bases and J by 6 bases, and 17 bases separated the two germline ends. This CDR3 contains 14 residues. CDR3 loop: CASRPTTQENGYTF. For the CDR3, the DNA is TGTGCCAGCAGACCGACGACCCAGGAAAATGGCTACACCTTC.

This clonotype was recorded a few times. This chain uses TRBV5-6 with TRBJ1-1; 7 nucleotides match TRBD1. Germline lookup yields CDR1 SGHDT and CDR2 YYEEEE. V dropped 3 bases and J dropped 11; count of bases not matched to a gene: 13. The CDR3 has 14 residues. CDR3 in amino acids: CASSYGQDRRTAFF. Written as DNA, the CDR3 is TGTGCCAGCAGCTATGGACAGGATAGGAGGACGGCTTTCTTT.

The chain joins TRBV9 to TRBJ1-2; no firm D call. In germline, CDR1 is SGDLS, CDR2 YYNGEE. CDR3 length: 14 amino acids. Trimming removed 0 bases from V and 2 bases from J, with 8 bases in between. The CDR3 nucleotides are TGTGCCAGCAGCGTAGATGTAGGGAACTATGGCTACACCTTC. This codes for CASSVDVGNYGYTF.

Only a few counts were recorded for this clonotype. The V gene is TRBV7-9, the J gene TRBJ2-1; the match to TRBD2 covers 11 bases. CDR1 SEHNR and CDR2 FQNEAQ come from the germline V gene (reference sequence). The CDR3 loop spans 16 amino acids. V dropped 4 bases and J dropped 9; count of bases not matched to a gene: 11. The CDR3 spells CASSSILAGGYFEQFF. The CDR3 DNA reads TGTGCCAGCAGCTCCATTCTAGCGGGGGGATACTTTGAGCAGTTCTTC.

This clonotype came up a few times. The chain uses TRBV11-3 and TRBJ1-2; the D gene is possibly TRBD1 (5 bases). Trimming took off 5 bases at V and 0 bases at J, with 16 bases between the two ends. This CDR3 region has 16 residues. The germline CDR1 and CDR2 sequences are SGHNT and YENEEA. As DNA, the CDR3 is TGTGCCAGCAGCCCTCGGGGGGATAAAGCTAACTATGGCTACACCTTC. It translates to CASSPRGDKANYGYTF.

This chain's CDR3 is CASRVGATGEKLFF. DNA of the CDR3: TGTGCTTCGCGGGTCGGGGCCACAGGTGAAAAACTGTTTTTT. V usage is TRBV12-3 or TRBV12-4 and J usage is TRBJ1-4; TRBD1 is a possible D gene (5 bases). The CDR3 totals 14 residues.

The chain carries TRBV24-1 and TRBJ2-1; TRBD2 matches at 7 bases. V shed 8 bases and J 8 bases; nucleotides not matched to a gene: 5. The CDR3 extends over 12 amino acids. Germline assignment: CDR1 KGHDR and CDR2 SFDVKD. The CDR3 sequence is CATMGLSHEQFF. CDR3 bases: TGTGCCACCATGGGACTATCCCATGAGCAGTTCTTC.

This clonotype was counted at least ten times. The V gene is TRBV20-1, the J gene TRBJ2-3; no clear D. The germline V gene encodes CDR1 DFQATT and CDR2 SNEGSKA (reference sequence). Trimming removed 2 bases at V and 4 bases at J, with 22 bases between. The CDR3 loop spans 17 amino acids. The chain's CDR3 is CSARPQPMYGGPDTQYF. In nucleotides, the CDR3 is TGCAGTGCTAGACCTCAGCCCATGTATGGTGGTCCAGATACGCAGTATTTT.

The chain carries TRBV7-2 and TRBJ2-7; D ambiguous. The V end lost 0 bases, the J end lost 8 bases, and 11 bases lay between the germline ends. CDR3 size: 13 residues. CDR1 and CDR2 (germline): SGHTA, FQGNSA. This CDR3 reads CASSLAQVDKQYF. The CDR3 DNA follows: TGTGCCAGCAGCTTAGCTCAGGTAGATAAGCAGTACTTC.

The chain combines TRBV20-1 with TRBJ2-5; 12 bases match TRBD2. The V segment lost 0 bases and the J segment 5 bases; nucleotides outside the gene matches: 10. Per germline, CDR1 DFQATT and CDR2 SNEGSKA (reference sequence). CDR3 length equals 17 residues. The CDR3 coding sequence is TGCAGTGCTAGAGACGCGACTAGCGGGGGAGGAGGGGAGACCCAGTACTTC. Its protein product is CSARDATSGGGGETQYF.

The sample holds a few counts of this clonotype. V gene TRBV20-1 combines with J gene TRBJ1-1; TRBD1 might be the D (5 bases). V gave up 0 bases and J gave up 7 bases, with 18 bases separating them. CDR3 length: 15 amino acids. Looked up from germline, CDR1 is DFQATT and CDR2 is SNEGSKA (reference sequence). CDR3 loop: CSARETSAGQGEAFF. DNA of the CDR3: TGCAGTGCTAGAGAAACTTCTGCAGGGCAGGGTGAAGCTTTCTTT.

This clonotype was seen a few times. This chain links TRBV21-1 with TRBJ1-5; TRBD1 was called by the table and not checked on the DNA. TRBV21-1 is noted as a pseudogene. This CDR3 has 15 residues. CDR3 loop: CASSRRDGSNQPQHF. The CDR3 nucleotides are TGTGCCAGCAGCCGACGGGACGGTAGCAATCAGCCCCAGCATTTT.

The V call is TRBV29-1, the J call TRBJ2-3; 7 positions match TRBD2. The CDR3 runs 15 residues. J lost 6 bases, V lost 1 base, and 10 bases had no gene match. Per the germline V gene, CDR1 is SQVTM and CDR2 is ANQGSEA. The CDR3 reads CSVEARGEIRDTQYF. The DNA of the CDR3 is TGCAGCGTTGAAGCCCGGGGGGAAATTCGGGATACGCAGTATTTT.

The V gene is TRBV9, the J gene TRBJ2-3; D perhaps matches TRBD2 (6 bases). This CDR3 comprises 14 residues. Looked up from germline, CDR1 is SGDLS and CDR2 is YYNGEE. Deletions cut 3 bases from V and 4 bases from J, with 12 bases between. The CDR3 here is CASSARLVPDTQYF. DNA for the CDR3: TGTGCCAGCAGCGCTAGACTAGTTCCAGATACGCAGTATTTT.

The table lists this clonotype with a count of one. The chain uses TRBV14 and TRBJ2-3; D is undetermined. The length of the CDR3 is 13 residues. Trimming took 2 bases from V and 3 from J, leaving 6 bases between them. Germline lookup yields CDR1 SGHDN and CDR2 FVKESK. CDR3 amino acids: CASSQQETDTQYF. The CDR3 nucleotides are TGTGCCAGCAGCCAACAAGAAACAGATACGCAGTATTTT.

The chain has TRBV6-1 and TRBJ2-1; 8 bases are a match to TRBD1. The J call may not be correct, given that the DNA end is closer to TRBJ2-7. This CDR3 spans 14 amino acids. Per the germline V gene, CDR1 is MNHNS and CDR2 is SASEGT. CDR3 sequence: CASRNRDRHYEQYF. The CDR3 DNA sequence: TGTGCCAGCAGGAATCGGGACAGGCATTACGAGCAGTACTTC.

The V gene is TRBV2, the J gene TRBJ1-1; no clear D gene. Trimming removed 6 bases from V and 1 base from J, with 12 bases in between. The CDR3 sequence is 14 residues long. The germline CDR1 and CDR2 sequences are SNHLY and FYNNEI. CDR3 protein: CASRRLLGNTEAFF. The CDR3 DNA sequence: TGTGCCAGCAGGAGGTTACTAGGGAACACTGAAGCTTTCTTT.

The rearrangement joins TRBV27 to TRBJ1-6, with TRBD1 as a possible D gene (5 bases). The ends were cut back, 1 base at V and 12 bases at J, with 7 bases in the middle. Per germline, CDR1 MNHEY and CDR2 SMNVEV (reference sequence). This CDR3 region has 12 residues. The CDR3 bases are TGTGCCAGCAGTTTATGGGGCTTACCCCTCCACTTT. This translates into CASSLWGLPLHF.

This chain connects TRBV6-1 to TRBJ1-4; D uncertain. Germline loops: CDR1 MNHNS, CDR2 SASEGT. The CDR3 runs to 14 residues. The V and J ends lost 6 bases and 4 bases respectively, with 12 bases between them. The CDR3 here is CASSHPPSNEKLFF. The CDR3 bases are TGTGCCAGCAGCCATCCGCCGAGTAATGAAAAACTGTTTTTT.

The chain carries TRBV9 and TRBJ2-5; maybe TRBD1 (5 bases). The DNA matches TRBJ2-1 better at its end, which makes the J call doubtful. CDR1 is SGDLS, CDR2 YYNGEE, per germline. The CDR3 sequence is 16 residues long. CDR3 in amino acids: CASSVGGLSELNEQFF. CDR3 DNA: TGTGCCAGCAGCGTAGGGGGCCTTTCCGAGCTAAATGAGCAGTTCTTC.

The DNA of the CDR3 is TGTGCCACCGAGGACAGGGGGTACGAGCAGTACTTC. As protein: CATEDRGYEQYF. The V and J genes are TRBV6-2 or TRBV6-3 and TRBJ2-7; TRBD1 matches 10 bases. J was trimmed by 4 bases and V by 10 bases; bases with no gene match: 4. The CDR3 length is 12 residues. CDR1 and CDR2 (germline): MNHEY, SVGEGT.

The chain carries TRBV5-1 and TRBJ1-4; the D gene is possibly TRBD1 (6 bases). The CDR3 loop spans 15 amino acids. V was shortened by 4 bases and J by 8 bases, with 18 bases between the two germline ends. CDR1 and CDR2 (germline): SGHRS, YFSETQ. The CDR3 spells CASSLEGAGEEKLFF. The CDR3 DNA is TGCGCCAGCAGCCTGGAAGGCGCAGGGGAGGAAAAACTGTTTTTT.